The 23 T cell receptor beta chains in this list originate from one sample, sequenced in a study of identical twins. TCRdb re-analysed the 5' RACE reads in MiXCR, keeping a single row per CDR3 protein. The table shows 410,000 or so distinct CDR3 sequences, with 18% occurring only once. Material for sequencing was naive T cells sorted from blood. The receptors derive from a man between 50 and 59 years old in good health.

This clonotype has more than one count but fewer than ten. This chain connects TRBV12-3 or TRBV12-4 to TRBJ1-5; D unresolved. The CDR3 totals 15 residues. V lost 5 bases and J lost 5, with 16 bases in between. CDR3 protein: CASSPLTGLDQPQHF. The CDR3, as DNA: TGTGCCAGCAGTCCCTTGACCGGGCTTGATCAGCCCCAGCATTTT.

The genes are TRBV29-1 and TRBJ2-7; 9 bases align to TRBD1. After removal of 6 bases from V and 6 bases from J, the junction contained 12 bases not matched to a gene. The CDR3 is 14 amino acids. Per germline, CDR1 SQVTM and CDR2 ANQGSEA. For the CDR3, the DNA is TGCAGCGTCGAATCGACCGGGACAGGGAGCGAGCAGTACTTC. Protein sequence: CSVESTGTGSEQYF.

In its sample, this clonotype was seen a few times. The V gene is TRBV12-5, the J gene TRBJ2-7; maybe TRBD1 (5 bases). This CDR3 contains 11 residues. The germline V and J ends were trimmed by 5 bases and 3 bases, with 5 bases remaining between them. Germline V CDR1 and CDR2: LGHNT, FRNRAP. CDR3 residues: CASGTGYEQYF. CDR3 nucleotides: TGTGCTAGTGGTACAGGCTACGAGCAGTACTTC.

This CDR3 is CASGTSTSGGAYCEQFF. Here the CDR3 DNA reads TGTGCCAGCGGTACCTCAACTAGCGGGGGGGCCTACTGTGAGCAGTTCTTC. The rearrangement links TRBV6-2 or TRBV6-3 to TRBJ2-1; the match to TRBD2 covers 13 bases. The CDR3 spans 17 residues. Germline CDR1 and CDR2: MNHEY and SVGEGT. Trimming took 8 bases from V and 9 from J; bases not matched to a gene: 16.

This clonotype came up many times. V gene TRBV5-1 combines with J gene TRBJ2-2; D not resolved. The CDR3 sequence is 12 residues long. CDR1 and CDR2 from the germline V gene are SGHRS and YFSETQ. With 4 bases removed from V and 6 bases from J, the gap between germline ends came to 7 bases. Here the CDR3 DNA reads TGCGCCAGCAGCCGGGCCGCCGGGGAGCTGTTTTTT. As protein: CASSRAAGELFF.

The table lists this clonotype with many counts. The chain carries TRBV7-2 and TRBJ2-5; 7 nucleotides agree with TRBD1. The CDR3 extends over 13 amino acids. Germline trimming cut 6 bases from V and 5 bases from J; bases unmatched to any gene: 6. CDR1 and CDR2 (germline): SGHTA, FQGNSA. The CDR3 sequence is CASRGTAGETQYF. CDR3 sequence (DNA): TGTGCCAGCAGAGGGACAGCCGGTGAGACCCAGTACTTC.

V is TRBV6-5 and J is TRBJ2-2; D remains ambiguous. The V gene lost 2 bases and the J gene lost 6 bases, with 10 bases spanning the gap. The CDR3 is made up of 14 amino acids. Germline assignment: CDR1 MNHEY and CDR2 SVGAGI. CDR3 protein: CASSYAEQAGELFF. The CDR3 DNA is TGTGCCAGCAGTTACGCAGAACAAGCCGGGGAGCTGTTTTTT.

The V gene is TRBV29-1, the J gene TRBJ2-2; D gene ambiguous. V lost 4 bases to trimming and J lost 5 bases, with 5 bases between them. The CDR3 consists of 11 residues. CDR1 SQVTM and CDR2 ANQGSEA come from the germline V gene. This CDR3 is CSVVLTGELFF. The CDR3 coding sequence is TGCAGCGTTGTTTTGACCGGGGAGCTGTTTTTT.

The V and J genes are TRBV5-1 and TRBJ2-5; 8 bases fit TRBD1. The V gene end was trimmed by 4 bases and the J gene end by 4 bases; junction bases not matched to a gene: 9. The CDR3 covers 15 residues. Germline V lookup: CDR1 SGHRS, CDR2 YFSETQ. CDR3 region: CASSPRTGSTETQYF. CDR3 coding DNA: TGCGCCAGCAGCCCGAGGACAGGGTCTACAGAGACCCAGTACTTC.

The gene calls are TRBV18 and TRBJ2-5; a possible D gene is TRBD2 (6 bases). The V gene lost 4 bases and the J gene lost 2 bases, with 8 bases spanning the gap. CDR3 length: 13 amino acids. Germline-derived CDR1 and CDR2 are KGHSH and LQKENI. The CDR3 DNA sequence: TGTGCCAGCTCACGGGGGACTCAAGAGACCCAGTACTTC. As protein: CASSRGTQETQYF.

This clonotype was counted at least ten times. The chain is built from TRBV15 and TRBJ1-6; D is uncertain. CDR3 size: 13 residues. CDR1 is LNHNV and CDR2 is YYDKDF in the germline V gene (reference sequence). Between the trimmed V and J ends, which lost 0 bases and 7 bases, there was a span of 4 bases. CDR3 sequence reads: CATSRDLNSPLHF. DNA of the CDR3: TGTGCCACCAGCAGAGACCTAAATTCACCCCTCCACTTT.

This clonotype was counted between two and nine times. The CDR3 here is CASSFNEKLFF. CDR3 in DNA: TGTGCCAGCAGCTTCAATGAAAAACTGTTTTTT. This rearrangement joins TRBV6-6 to TRBJ1-4; D gene uncertain. This CDR3 is 11 amino acids long. Trimming removed 6 bases from V and 5 bases from J, with 4 bases in between. CDR1 is MNHNY and CDR2 is SVGAGI in the germline V gene (reference sequence).

About this clonotype: Germline is not matched at one junction end, which may reflect a read error. The rearrangement uses TRBV20-1 and TRBJ1-6, with D possibly matching TRBD1 (6 bases). CDR3 size: 14 residues. Germline V gene lookup returns CDR1 DFQATT and CDR2 SNEGSKA (reference sequence). As DNA, the CDR3 is TGCAGTACTAGTGAGAGTGGGGGCAGTTCACCCCTCCACTTT. Its protein is CSTSESGGSSPLHF.

The chain is built from TRBV4-3 and TRBJ1-1; perhaps TRBD1 as D (6 bases). V dropped 4 bases and J dropped 4 bases, with 13 bases sitting between them. The CDR3 sequence is 14 residues long. Germline lookup yields CDR1 LGHNA and CDR2 YSLEER. The CDR3, as DNA: TGCGCCAGCAGCCCCGCGGGGGGCTTCACTGAAGCTTTCTTT. This translates into CASSPAGGFTEAFF.

The chain couples TRBV6-5 to TRBJ2-1, with D perhaps assigned TRBD1 or TRBD2 (5 bases each). The V gene lost 0 bases and the J gene lost 4 bases, with 19 bases spanning the gap. This CDR3 comprises 18 residues. Germline lookup yields CDR1 MNHEY and CDR2 SVGAGI. CDR3 amino acids: CASSYSISGAGAYNEQFF. The CDR3 DNA reads TGTGCCAGCAGTTACTCGATATCTGGGGCCGGGGCTTACAATGAGCAGTTCTTC.

CDR3 sequence reads: CASRFDRGAYEQYF. The DNA of the CDR3 is TGTGCCAGCAGATTCGACAGGGGGGCCTACGAGCAGTACTTC. The gene calls are TRBV6-1 and TRBJ2-7, with 9 bases that match TRBD1. CDR3 length equals 14 residues. V lost 6 bases, J lost 2 bases, and 5 bases stayed unmatched. Germline CDR1 and CDR2: MNHNS and SASEGT.

This clonotype was seen more than once but under ten times. V usage is TRBV19 and J usage is TRBJ1-1; 9 bases map to TRBD1. CDR1 is LNHDA and CDR2 is SQIVND in the germline V gene (reference sequence). The CDR3 is 14 amino acids. The trim removed 11 bases at V and 6 bases at J, leaving 13 bases unmatched. The CDR3: CASRDPGQGPEAFF. CDR3 coding DNA: TGTGCCTCTCGGGACCCGGGACAGGGACCTGAAGCTTTCTTT.

This clonotype was detected many times. This sequence joins TRBV27 and TRBJ2-7, with TRBD2 as a possible D gene (6 bases). V lost 1 base, J lost 0 bases, and 10 bases lay in between. Germline values: CDR1 MNHEY, CDR2 SMNVEV (reference sequence). The CDR3 spans 15 residues. The CDR3 coding sequence is TGTGCCAGCAGTTTATTTGGCGGGGCCTCCTACGAGCAGTACTTC. Amino acid sequence: CASSLFGGASYEQYF.

The CDR3: CSVTGTGGYEQYF. The CDR3 nucleotides read TGCAGCGTTACCGGGACAGGGGGCTACGAGCAGTACTTC. The V gene is TRBV29-1, the J gene TRBJ2-7; 11 bases match TRBD1. The CDR3 contains 13 residues. The germline V gene encodes CDR1 SQVTM and CDR2 ANQGSEA. V lost 5 bases, J lost 3 bases, and 3 bases stayed unmatched.

This clonotype turned up a few times. This sequence joins TRBV29-1 and TRBJ2-7, with 10 bases matching TRBD2. Germline V gene sequence: CDR1 SQVTM, CDR2 ANQGSEA. V dropped 6 bases and J dropped 1; count of bases not matched to a gene: 6. The CDR3 sequence is 14 residues long. CDR3 DNA: TGCAGCGTGGAGAGGACTAGCGGATCCTACGAGCAGTACTTC. Translated: CSVERTSGSYEQYF.

The rearrangement links TRBV7-8 to TRBJ2-7; D might be TRBD2 (5 bases). Germline-derived CDR1 and CDR2 are SGHVS and FQNEAQ. The CDR3 loop spans 12 amino acids. V was cut by 3 bases and J by 5 bases, with 8 bases left in between. The CDR3 is CASSFDGNEQYF. CDR3 nucleotides: TGTGCCAGCAGCTTCGACGGGAACGAGCAGTACTTC.

The chain links TRBV7-2 to TRBJ2-3; no definite D call. The germline CDR1 and CDR2 sequences are SGHTA and FQGNSA. Trimming cost V 10 bases and J 2 bases, with 10 bases left between them. CDR3 length: 12 residues. The CDR3 spells CATGGYTDTQYF. In nucleotides, the CDR3 is TGTGCCACGGGCGGATACACAGATACGCAGTATTTT.

This clonotype was counted a few times. The chain carries TRBV6-1 and TRBJ2-3; D is possibly TRBD2 (5 bases). CDR1 and CDR2 from the germline V gene are MNHNS and SASEGT. V was shortened by 7 bases and J by 3 bases, with 14 bases between the two germline ends. The CDR3 is 14 residues long. CDR3 sequence reads: CASTPDWRTDTQYF. The CDR3 DNA sequence: TGTGCCAGCACGCCCGACTGGAGGACAGATACGCAGTATTTT.